The rows below give T cell receptor beta chains drawn from one sample of a study of blood T cells in healthy people across ages. TCRdb ran MiXCR on the 5' RACE reads and lists one entry per CDR3 protein. The sample comprises about 1.7 million distinct CDR3 sequences, about 28% of which are singletons, and less than 9.5% rests with the top ten. Sequenced input: blood. These receptors were taken from a woman in her 30s in good health. CDR3s leave out the opening cysteine and the closing phenylalanine or tryptophan.

>TRBV10-1
ASSEYRDRGGGEQF
>TRBV20-1
SGNSRSDTQY
>TRBV7-2
AGSSLDTQY
>TRBV6-1
ASSPGTGGQF
>TRBV20-1
SATSGLAGGPNTQY
>TRBV7-9
ASTFTQDVYNEQF
>TRBV30
AWMGGSLEQY
>TRBV20-1
SARDSPLGYNEQF
>TRBV4-1
ASSQGGTVSNKNIQY
>TRBV11-2
ASSLGVSGGYNEQF
>TRBV4-3
ASSPGQAREQY
>TRBV11-2
ASSFPWATNYGYT
>TRBV9
ASSAGGGRHEQF